This entry lists 21 T cell receptor beta chains sequenced from one sample in a study of PD-1 blockade in mismatch repair-deficient tumors. Here immunoSEQ multiplex PCR was the method, and the copy in TCRdb shows in-frame clones only, minus some. The sample yields around 23,000 clones, around 80% seen once. Here the sequenced sample was peripheral blood, taken 12 weeks after starting pembrolizumab. Receptors originate from an adult with mismatch repair-deficient cancer.

V is TRBV6-5 and J is TRBJ1-5; a possible D gene is TRBD1 (6 bases). Germline V gene sequence: CDR1 MNHEY, CDR2 SVGAGI. Trimming took off 5 bases at V and 4 bases at J, with 12 bases between the two ends. The CDR3 runs 14 residues. The CDR3 DNA is TGTGCCAGCAGTAAAACAGGGAAGAATCAGCCCCAGCATTTT. As protein: CASSKTGKNQPQHF.

The chain employs TRBV11-3 and TRBJ2-1; 7 bases agree with TRBD1. The CDR3 length is 15 residues. The ends lost 5 bases at V and 0 bases at J; junction bases unmatched: 4. Germline V gene lookup returns CDR1 SGHNT and CDR2 YENEEA. CDR3 coding DNA: TGTGCCAGCAGCGCCGACAGGGCCTCCTACAATGAGCAGTTCTTC. Its protein product is CASSADRASYNEQFF.

The V call is TRBV5-5, the J call TRBJ1-4; a possible D gene is TRBD1 (5 bases). V lost 0 bases to trimming and J lost 8 bases, with 8 bases between them. CDR1 is SGHKS and CDR2 is YYEKEE in the germline V gene (reference sequence). The CDR3 totals 13 residues. CDR3 DNA sequence: TGTGCCAGCAGCTTGGTGTGGGGGGAAAAACTGTTTTTT. Translation gives CASSLVWGEKLFF.

The chain has TRBV2 and TRBJ1-2, with 7 bases lining up with TRBD1. Trimming took 6 bases from V and 4 from J; bases not matched to a gene: 5. The length of the CDR3 is 13 residues. Germline V CDR1 and CDR2: SNHLY, FYNNEI. The CDR3 sequence is CASRRDSSYGYTF. The CDR3 nucleotides are TGTGCCAGCAGACGGGACAGCTCCTATGGCTACACCTTC. The full variable domain, in which reference TRBV2 and TRBJ1-2 provide the parts outside the CDR3, is EPEVTQTPSHQVTQMGQEVILRCVPISNHLYFYWYRQILGQKVEFLVSFYNNEISEKSEIFDDQFSVERPDGSNFTLKIRSTKLEDSAMYFCASRRDSSYGYTFGSGTRLTVV.

This chain links TRBV6-5 with TRBJ2-7; a weak D match, TRBD1 (6 bases). The germline V and J ends were trimmed by 11 bases and 1 base, with 15 bases remaining between them. The CDR3 totals 13 residues. CDR1 is MNHEY and CDR2 is SVGAGI in the germline V gene. The DNA of the CDR3 is TGTGCCGCACAGGGTCGGAGGTCCTACGAGCAGTACTTC. This gives the protein CAAQGRRSYEQYF.

The V and J genes are TRBV27 and TRBJ2-5, with 7 bases lining up with TRBD1. CDR1 and CDR2 (germline): MNHEY, SMNVEV (reference sequence). The CDR3 contains 17 residues. The trim removed 5 bases at V and 1 base at J, leaving 13 bases unmatched. The CDR3 region is CASSRPSPGTVQETQYF. The CDR3 DNA sequence: TGTGCCAGCAGTAGGCCCTCCCCAGGGACAGTCCAAGAGACCCAGTACTTC.

In nucleotides, the CDR3 is TGTGCCAGCAGCTTACCGATAGCGGGAGGGTCCTACGAGCAGTACTTC. Translated: CASSLPIAGGSYEQYF. The chain joins TRBV5-6 to TRBJ2-7, with TRBD2 matching over 11 bases. The CDR3 runs 16 residues. Trimming at V came to 2 bases and at J to 1 base, leaving 5 bases not matched to a gene. The germline V gene encodes CDR1 SGHDT and CDR2 YYEEEE.

The chain has TRBV5-8 and TRBJ2-2; D ambiguous. V gave up 5 bases and J gave up 1 base, with 12 bases separating them. This CDR3 contains 15 residues. Germline CDR1 SGHTS, CDR2 YDEGEE. In nucleotides, the CDR3 is TGTGCCAGCAGTGGCTTTAATGGGAACACCGGGGAGCTGTTTTTT. Encoded protein: CASSGFNGNTGELFF.

V is TRBV5-6 and J is TRBJ2-1, with 10 bases matching TRBD2. The CDR3 covers 17 residues. Germline loops: CDR1 SGHDT, CDR2 YYEEEE. V trimming: 3 bases; J trimming: 14 bases; junction bases outside the gene matches: 20. CDR3 nucleotide sequence: TGTGCCAGCAGCTCCCGAGAGATAGCGGGAGGACCTCCCGCTGAGTTCTTC. Translated: CASSSREIAGGPPAEFF.

The J gene is TRBJ2-3, the V gene TRBV5-6; 11 bases fit TRBD2. The CDR3 has 16 amino acids. Germline CDR1 and CDR2: SGHDT and YYEEEE. J lost 4 bases, V lost 4 bases, and 8 bases had no gene match. DNA of the CDR3: TGTGCCAGCAGCCCCCCCCTAGCGGGAGGCTCAGATACGCAGTATTTT. The encoded protein is CASSPPLAGGSDTQYF.

The chain is built from TRBV27 and TRBJ2-2; tentatively, D is TRBD1 or TRBD2 (5 bases each). V lost 1 base, J lost 6 bases, and 12 bases lay in between. Looked up from germline, CDR1 is MNHEY and CDR2 is SMNVEV (reference sequence). This CDR3 is built from 15 residues. The CDR3 protein is CASSLFVGDPGELFF. As DNA, the CDR3 is TGTGCCAGCAGTTTATTTGTGGGGGACCCCGGGGAGCTGTTTTTT.

CDR3 sequence: CASSLAPGTDTQYF. The CDR3 DNA reads as TGTGCCAGCAGCTTAGCGCCGGGCACAGATACGCAGTATTTT. This chain joins TRBV7-2 and TRBJ2-3; D gene uncertain. Germline loops: CDR1 SGHTA, CDR2 FQGNSA. CDR3 length: 14 amino acids. Trimming cost V 0 bases and J 1 base, with 5 bases left between them.

V usage is TRBV14 and J usage is TRBJ2-7; D gene unclear. Germline V lookup: CDR1 SGHDN, CDR2 FVKESK. This CDR3 has 12 amino acids. V lost 1 base and J lost 7, with 8 bases in between. CDR3 sequence (DNA): TGTGCCAGCAGCCAAGGGTCTCCGGAGCAGTACTTC. Translation: CASSQGSPEQYF.

This clone was recorded once. The gene calls are TRBV4-3 and TRBJ2-3, with 7 positions matching TRBD1. Germline assignment: CDR1 LGHNA and CDR2 YSLEER. This CDR3 has 16 residues. V shed 0 bases and J 4 bases; nucleotides not matched to a gene: 7. The CDR3 region is CASSQDIGQGADTQYF. For the CDR3, the DNA is TGCGCCAGCAGCCAAGATATAGGGCAGGGGGCAGATACGCAGTATTTT.

This clone is labeled medium-sized. The gene calls are TRBV7-9 and TRBJ1-4, with D perhaps matching TRBD1 (5 bases). The V gene's germline CDR1 is SEHNR and CDR2 FQNEAQ (reference sequence). V shed 2 bases and J shed 3 bases, with 19 bases lying between them. This CDR3 has 18 amino acids. DNA for the CDR3: TGTGCCAGCAGCTTAATAAGGGGACGAAAAGTACCTAATGAAAAACTGTTTTTT. Protein product: CASSLIRGRKVPNEKLFF.

The chain recombines TRBV6-5 with TRBJ2-1; possible D gene TRBD2, 6 bases. V was clipped by 2 bases and J by 8 bases, with 7 bases between them. In germline, CDR1 is MNHEY, CDR2 SVGAGI. CDR3 length: 12 amino acids. CDR3: CASSYPGDEQFF. CDR3 DNA sequence: TGTGCCAGCAGTTACCCGGGGGATGAGCAGTTCTTC.

This sequence joins TRBV6-5 and TRBJ1-5, with no clear D. The germline CDR1 and CDR2 sequences are MNHEY and SVGAGI. V lost 8 bases and J lost 4, with 12 bases in between. The CDR3 length is 13 residues. Here the CDR3 reads CASSMVANQPQHF. In nucleotides, the CDR3 is TGTGCCAGCTCTATGGTGGCTAATCAGCCCCAGCATTTT.

The table lists this clone with a few counts. The chain employs TRBV27 and TRBJ2-5; TRBD2 matches at 8 bases. Germline lookup yields CDR1 MNHEY and CDR2 SMNVEV (reference sequence). This CDR3 is 13 amino acids long. The J segment lost 3 bases and the V segment lost 5 bases, leaving 2 bases of the junction unmatched. CDR3: CASSPTSEETQYF. The CDR3 DNA reads TGTGCCAGCAGTCCGACTAGCGAAGAGACCCAGTACTTC.

This chain connects TRBV6-6 to TRBJ2-6, with a weak D call TRBD1 (5 bases). The ends were cut back, 2 bases at V and 0 bases at J, with 8 bases in the middle. Germline V gene lookup returns CDR1 MNHNY and CDR2 SVGAGI (reference sequence). This CDR3 is built from 16 residues. The CDR3: CASSYRGGSGANVLTF. CDR3 DNA sequence: TGTGCCAGCAGTTACAGGGGTGGCTCTGGGGCCAACGTCCTGACTTTC.

V and J are TRBV4-2 and TRBJ2-6; D uncertain. The CDR3 covers 14 residues. Between the trimmed V and J ends, which lost 8 bases and 0 bases, there was a span of 8 bases. Germline-derived CDR1 and CDR2 are LGHNA and YNFKEQ. In DNA, the CDR3 is TGTGCCAGCGGATCAGGCTCTGGGGCCAACGTCCTGACTTTC. Translated: CASGSGSGANVLTF.

The chain recombines TRBV19 with TRBJ1-2; D uncertain. V was shortened by 3 bases and J by 6 bases, with 11 bases between the two germline ends. CDR1 and CDR2 (germline): LNHDA, SQIVND (reference sequence). The CDR3 has 13 residues. CDR3 DNA sequence: TGTGCCAGTAGTATGATCCTTGACAATGGCTACACCTTC. Translating gives CASSMILDNGYTF.